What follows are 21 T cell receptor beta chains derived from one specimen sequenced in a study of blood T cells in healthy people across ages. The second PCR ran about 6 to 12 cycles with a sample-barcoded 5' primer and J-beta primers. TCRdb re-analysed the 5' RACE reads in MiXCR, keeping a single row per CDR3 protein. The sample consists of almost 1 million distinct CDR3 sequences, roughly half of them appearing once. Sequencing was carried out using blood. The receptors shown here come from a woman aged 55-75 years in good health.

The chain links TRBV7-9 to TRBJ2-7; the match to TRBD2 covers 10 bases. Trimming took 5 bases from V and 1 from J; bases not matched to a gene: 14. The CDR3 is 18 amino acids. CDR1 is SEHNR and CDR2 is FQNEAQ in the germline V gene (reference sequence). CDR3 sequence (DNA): TGTGCCAGCAGCCCCCGGGAGCGGGAGGGCCTGCGGTCCTACGAGCAGTACTTC. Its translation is CASSPREREGLRSYEQYF. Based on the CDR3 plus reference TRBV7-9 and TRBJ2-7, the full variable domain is DTGVSQNPRHKITKRGQNVTFRCDPISEHNRLYWYRQTLGQGPEFLTYFQNEAQLEKSRLLSDRFSAERPKGSFSTLEIQRTEQGDSAMYLCASSPREREGLRSYEQYFGPGTRLTVT.

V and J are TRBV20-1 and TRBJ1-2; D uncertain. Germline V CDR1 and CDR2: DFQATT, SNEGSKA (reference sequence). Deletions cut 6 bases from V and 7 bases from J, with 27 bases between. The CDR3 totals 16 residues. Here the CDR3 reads CSAKGPPRLSTPGYTF. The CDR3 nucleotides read TGCAGTGCCAAAGGGCCTCCACGGCTTTCCACTCCTGGCTACACCTTC.

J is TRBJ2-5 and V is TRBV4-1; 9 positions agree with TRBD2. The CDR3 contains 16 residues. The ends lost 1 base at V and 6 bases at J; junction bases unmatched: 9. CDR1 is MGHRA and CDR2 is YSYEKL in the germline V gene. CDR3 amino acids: CASSQVVAGGPKTQYF. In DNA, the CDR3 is TGCGCCAGCAGCCAAGTTGTCGCGGGAGGGCCGAAGACCCAGTACTTC.

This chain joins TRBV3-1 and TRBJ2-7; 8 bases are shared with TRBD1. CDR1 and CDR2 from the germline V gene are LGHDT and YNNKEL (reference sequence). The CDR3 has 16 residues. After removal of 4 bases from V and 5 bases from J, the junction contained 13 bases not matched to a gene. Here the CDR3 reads CASSPGRQGRGNEQYF. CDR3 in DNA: TGTGCCAGCAGCCCCGGTCGACAGGGGAGAGGGAACGAGCAGTACTTC.

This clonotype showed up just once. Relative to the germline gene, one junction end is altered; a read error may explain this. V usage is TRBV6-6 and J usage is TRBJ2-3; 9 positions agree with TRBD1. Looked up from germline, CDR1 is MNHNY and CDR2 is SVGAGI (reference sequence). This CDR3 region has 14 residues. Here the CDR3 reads CTSSWTGGTDTQYF. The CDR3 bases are TGTACCAGCAGTTGGACAGGGGGCACAGATACGCAGTATTTT.

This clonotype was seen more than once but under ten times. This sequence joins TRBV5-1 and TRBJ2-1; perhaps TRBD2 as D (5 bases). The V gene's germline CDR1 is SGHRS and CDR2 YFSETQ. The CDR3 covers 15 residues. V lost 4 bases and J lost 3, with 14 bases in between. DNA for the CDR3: TGCGCCAGCAGCGTAAGCGCGGGTTACTACAATGAGCAGTTCTTC. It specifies CASSVSAGYYNEQFF.

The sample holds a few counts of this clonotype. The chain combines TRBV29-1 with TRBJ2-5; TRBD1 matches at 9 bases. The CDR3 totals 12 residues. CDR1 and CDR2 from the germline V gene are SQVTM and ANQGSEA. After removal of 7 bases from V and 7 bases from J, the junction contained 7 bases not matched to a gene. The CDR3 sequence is CSGGQGLGTQYF. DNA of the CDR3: TGCAGCGGGGGACAGGGCTTGGGGACCCAGTACTTC.

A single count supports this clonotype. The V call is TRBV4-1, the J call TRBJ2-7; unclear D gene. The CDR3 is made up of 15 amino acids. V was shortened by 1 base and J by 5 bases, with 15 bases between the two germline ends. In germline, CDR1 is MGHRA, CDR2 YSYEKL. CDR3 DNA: TGCGCCAGCAGCCAAGCCCTTCTGTGGGAACACGAGCAGTACTTC. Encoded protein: CASSQALLWEHEQYF.

The CDR3 DNA sequence: TGCAGTACCACGGGTCTCGGGGGAGGTAATGGCTACACCTTC. Residues: CSTTGLGGGNGYTF. The chain carries TRBV20-1 and TRBJ1-2; possible D gene TRBD1, 5 bases. Germline CDR1 reads DFQATT; CDR2 reads SNEGSKA (reference sequence). This CDR3 region has 14 residues. V shed 8 bases and J shed 6 bases, with 22 bases lying between them.

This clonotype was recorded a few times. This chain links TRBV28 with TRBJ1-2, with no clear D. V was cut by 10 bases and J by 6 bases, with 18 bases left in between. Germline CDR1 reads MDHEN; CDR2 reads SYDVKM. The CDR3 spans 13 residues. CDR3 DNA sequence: TGTGCCACTAGCCTCTCGGTCTCCGATGGCTACACCTTC. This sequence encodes CATSLSVSDGYTF.

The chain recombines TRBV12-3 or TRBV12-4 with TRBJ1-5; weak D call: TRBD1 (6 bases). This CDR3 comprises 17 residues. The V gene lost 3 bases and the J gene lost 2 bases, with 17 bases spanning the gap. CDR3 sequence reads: CASSFLFQGSRNQPQHF. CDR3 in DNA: TGTGCCAGCAGTTTTTTATTCCAGGGGTCGCGCAATCAGCCCCAGCATTTT.

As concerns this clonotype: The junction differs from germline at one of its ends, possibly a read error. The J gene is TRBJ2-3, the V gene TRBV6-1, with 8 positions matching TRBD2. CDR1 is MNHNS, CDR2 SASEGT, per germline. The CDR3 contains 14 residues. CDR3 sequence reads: CAIRGSGSYYTQNF. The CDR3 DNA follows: TGTGCCATCCGGGGGAGCGGGAGTTATTATACGCAGAATTTT.

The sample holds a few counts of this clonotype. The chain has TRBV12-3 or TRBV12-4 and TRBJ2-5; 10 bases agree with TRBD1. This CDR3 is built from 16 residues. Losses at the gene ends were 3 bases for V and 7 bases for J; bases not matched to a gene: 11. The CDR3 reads CASSFDRGRLSGTQYF. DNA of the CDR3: TGTGCCAGCAGTTTTGACAGGGGGCGCTTAAGCGGGACCCAGTACTTC.

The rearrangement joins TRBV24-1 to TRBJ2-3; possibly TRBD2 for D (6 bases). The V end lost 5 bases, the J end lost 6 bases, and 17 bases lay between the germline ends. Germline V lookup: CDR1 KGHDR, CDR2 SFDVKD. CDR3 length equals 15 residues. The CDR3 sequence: CATSARRGGDDTQYF. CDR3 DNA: TGTGCCACCAGTGCCCGAAGGGGCGGGGATGATACGCAGTATTTT.

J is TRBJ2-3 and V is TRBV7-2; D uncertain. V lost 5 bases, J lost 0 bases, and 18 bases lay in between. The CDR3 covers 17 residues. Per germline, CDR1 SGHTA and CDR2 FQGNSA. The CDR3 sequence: CASSPQSSPRSTDTQYF. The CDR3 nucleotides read TGTGCCAGCAGCCCCCAAAGTTCGCCGAGGAGCACAGATACGCAGTATTTT.

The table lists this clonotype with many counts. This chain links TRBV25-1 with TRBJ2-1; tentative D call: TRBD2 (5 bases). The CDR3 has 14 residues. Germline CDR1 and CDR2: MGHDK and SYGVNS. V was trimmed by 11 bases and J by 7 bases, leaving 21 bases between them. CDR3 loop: CACAGTTHWNEQFF. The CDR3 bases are TGTGCCTGCGCGGGTACTACCCATTGGAATGAGCAGTTCTTC.

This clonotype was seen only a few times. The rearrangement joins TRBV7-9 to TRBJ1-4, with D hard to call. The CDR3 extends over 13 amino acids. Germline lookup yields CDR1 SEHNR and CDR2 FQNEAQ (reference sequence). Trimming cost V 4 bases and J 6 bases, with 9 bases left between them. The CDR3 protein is CASSSVLDEKLFF. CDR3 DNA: TGTGCCAGCAGCTCTGTTCTGGATGAAAAACTGTTTTTT.

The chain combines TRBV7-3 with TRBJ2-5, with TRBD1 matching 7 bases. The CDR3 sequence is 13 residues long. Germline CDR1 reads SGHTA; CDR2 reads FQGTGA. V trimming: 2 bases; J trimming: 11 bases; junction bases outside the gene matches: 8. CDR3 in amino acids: CASSLQTGAEQYF. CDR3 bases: TGTGCCAGCAGCTTACAAACAGGGGCTGAGCAGTACTTC. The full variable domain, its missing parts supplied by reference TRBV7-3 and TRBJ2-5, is GAGVSQTPSNKVTEKGKYVELRCDPISGHTALYWYRQSLGQGPEFLIYFQGTGAADDSGLPNDRFFAVRPEGSVSTLKIQRTERGDSAVYLCASSLQTGAEQYFGPGTRLLVL.

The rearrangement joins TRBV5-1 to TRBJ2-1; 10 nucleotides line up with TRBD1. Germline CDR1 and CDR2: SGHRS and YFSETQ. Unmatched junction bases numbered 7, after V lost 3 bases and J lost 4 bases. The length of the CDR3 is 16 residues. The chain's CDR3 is CASSSRTGGQYNEQFF. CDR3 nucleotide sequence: TGCGCCAGCAGCTCGCGGACAGGGGGGCAATACAATGAGCAGTTCTTC.

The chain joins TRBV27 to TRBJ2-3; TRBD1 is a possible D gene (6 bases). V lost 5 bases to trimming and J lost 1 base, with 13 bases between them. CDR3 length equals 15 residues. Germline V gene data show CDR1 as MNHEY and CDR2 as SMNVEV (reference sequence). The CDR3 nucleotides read TGTGCCAGCAGTGTACTACAGGGTCGCACAGATACGCAGTATTTT. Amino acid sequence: CASSVLQGRTDTQYF.

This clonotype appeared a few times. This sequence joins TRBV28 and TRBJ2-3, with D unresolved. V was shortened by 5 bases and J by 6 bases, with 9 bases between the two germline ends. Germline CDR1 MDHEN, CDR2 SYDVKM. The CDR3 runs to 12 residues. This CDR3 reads CASSTPVDTQYF. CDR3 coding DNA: TGTGCCAGCAGTACTCCAGTGGATACGCAGTATTTT.